This entry concerns a single T cell receptor beta chain. The source of the sample is a study of control samples from healthy donors and cancer patients. The CDR3 covers 17 residues. V was pared by 1 base and J by 2 bases, with 7 bases of the junction left unmatched. The V gene's germline CDR1 is GTSNPN and CDR2 SVGIG (reference sequence). The method was immunoSEQ multiplex PCR; TCRdb's version includes in-frame clones alone and lacks a portion of them. The data contain approximately 160,000 clones, around 95% of them singletons. The receptor was derived from a woman aged 55-69 years in good health. The V call is TRBV30, the J call TRBJ1-5, with 11 nucleotides matching TRBD1. The material sequenced was blood. In nucleotides, the CDR3 is TGTGCCTGGAGTGAATGGACAGGGGGCAGGGGCAATCAGCCCCAGCATTTT. It translates to CAWSEWTGGRGNQPQHF.